A selection of T cell receptor beta chains follows, all from one sample in a study of cytomegalovirus exposure and HLA in healthy donors. Sequencing was performed with immunoSEQ multiplex PCR; in TCRdb, only in-frame clones are kept and a portion is missing. The table has about 69,000 clones, 96% seen once. The sample consisted of PBMCs. The receptor source for this set is a woman under 30 in good health and CMV-seropositive. Each CDR3 is given with its conserved first and last residue. Fields, in order: V gene, clone size, D gene, J gene, CDR3 protein, CDR3 DNA. D genes are given only for firm matches. Clone sizes are given selectively: once, few, many, or a class where the clone is expanded.

v_call: TRBV2
clone_size: once
d_call: TRBD2
j_call: TRBJ2-7
cdr3_aa: CASSGTSGNYEQYF
cdr3_nt: TGTGCCAGCAGCGGGACTAGCGGAAACTACGAGCAGTACTTC

v_call: TRBV28
clone_size: NA
d_call: NA
j_call: TRBJ1-5
cdr3_aa: CASSLVGEGQPQHF
cdr3_nt: TGTGCCAGCAGTTTAGTAGGGGAGGGGCAGCCCCAGCATTTT

v_call: TRBV28
clone_size: once
d_call: TRBD1
j_call: TRBJ1-2
cdr3_aa: CASSLGGTGSNYGYTF
cdr3_nt: TGTGCCAGCAGTTTAGGAGGGACAGGGTCTAACTATGGCTACACCTTC

v_call: TRBV18
clone_size: NA
d_call: NA
j_call: TRBJ2-5
cdr3_aa: CASSPPVQETQYF
cdr3_nt: TGTGCCAGCTCACCCCCAGTACAAGAGACCCAGTACTTC

v_call: TRBV30
clone_size: NA
d_call: TRBD2
j_call: TRBJ2-7
cdr3_aa: CAWIPAWGGSAYEQYF
cdr3_nt: TGTGCCTGGATACCAGCTTGGGGAGGGAGCGCCTACGAGCAGTACTTC

v_call: TRBV29-1
clone_size: NA
d_call: NA
j_call: TRBJ1-2
cdr3_aa: CSALTENNYGYTF
cdr3_nt: TGCAGCGCTCTGACGGAGAATAACTATGGCTACACCTTC

v_call: TRBV11-3
clone_size: NA
d_call: NA
j_call: TRBJ2-6
cdr3_aa: CASSLAGSGANVLTF
cdr3_nt: TGTGCCAGCAGCTTAGCAGGGTCTGGGGCCAACGTCCTGACTTTC

v_call: TRBV6-6
clone_size: few
d_call: TRBD2
j_call: TRBJ2-1
cdr3_aa: CASISSGTTVINEQFF
cdr3_nt: TGTGCCAGCATTTCATCCGGGACTACCGTAATCAATGAGCAGTTCTTC

v_call: TRBV19
clone_size: once
d_call: TRBD2
j_call: TRBJ2-1
cdr3_aa: CASSLSSGSPYNEQFF
cdr3_nt: TGTGCCAGTAGCCTTTCTAGCGGATCGCCATACAATGAGCAGTTCTTC

v_call: TRBV6-5
clone_size: once
d_call: TRBD1
j_call: TRBJ2-7
cdr3_aa: CASTPGTGDYEQYF
cdr3_nt: TGTGCCAGCACCCCCGGGACAGGGGACTACGAGCAGTACTTC

v_call: TRBV6-5
clone_size: NA
d_call: NA
j_call: TRBJ2-5
cdr3_aa: CASSLGGPIETQYF
cdr3_nt: TGTGCCAGCAGCCTCGGAGGCCCCATAGAGACCCAGTACTTC

v_call: TRBV21-1
clone_size: NA
d_call: NA
j_call: TRBJ1-5
cdr3_aa: CASSKDRGHSNQPQHF
cdr3_nt: TGTGCCAGCAGCAAAGACAGGGGGCATAGCAATCAGCCCCAGCATTTT

v_call: TRBV4-3
clone_size: few
d_call: NA
j_call: TRBJ1-4
cdr3_aa: CASSQEADTSNEKLFF
cdr3_nt: TGCGCCAGCAGCCAAGAGGCCGACACGAGTAATGAAAAACTGTTTTTT

v_call: TRBV30
clone_size: NA
d_call: NA
j_call: TRBJ2-5
cdr3_aa: CAWEQGIQETQYF
cdr3_nt: TGTGCCTGGGAACAGGGTATCCAAGAGACCCAGTACTTC

v_call: TRBV6-5
clone_size: NA
d_call: TRBD1
j_call: TRBJ2-1
cdr3_aa: CASSYSGQGRYNEQFF
cdr3_nt: TGTGCCAGCAGTTACTCGGGACAGGGACGCTACAATGAGCAGTTCTTC

v_call: TRBV13
clone_size: once
d_call: TRBD1
j_call: TRBJ2-5
cdr3_aa: CASSLDRGGEETQYF
cdr3_nt: TGTGCCAGCAGCTTAGACAGGGGTGGTGAGGAGACCCAGTACTTC

v_call: TRBV27
clone_size: once
d_call: TRBD2
j_call: TRBJ2-2
cdr3_aa: CASSSGLDAGELFF
cdr3_nt: TGTGCCAGCAGTTCAGGACTAGATGCCGGGGAGCTGTTTTTT

v_call: TRBV2
clone_size: NA
d_call: NA
j_call: TRBJ2-7
cdr3_aa: CASSARGTVSYEQYF
cdr3_nt: TGTGCCAGCAGTGCTCGGGGAACGGTGTCCTACGAGCAGTACTTC

v_call: TRBV28
clone_size: NA
d_call: TRBD2
j_call: TRBJ2-1
cdr3_aa: CASSLTGLAGEEQFF
cdr3_nt: TGTGCCAGCAGTCTAACGGGACTAGCGGGTGAGGAGCAGTTCTTC

v_call: TRBV29-1
clone_size: NA
d_call: NA
j_call: TRBJ1-2
cdr3_aa: CSVQRQVYGYTF
cdr3_nt: TGCAGCGTTCAAAGGCAGGTCTATGGCTACACCTTC

v_call: TRBV4-1
clone_size: NA
d_call: NA
j_call: TRBJ2-7
cdr3_aa: CASSSGFKQYF
cdr3_nt: TGCGCCAGCAGCTCAGGGTTCAAGCAGTACTTC

v_call: TRBV2
clone_size: NA
d_call: TRBD1
j_call: TRBJ2-1
cdr3_aa: CASSDVGQGGINEQFF
cdr3_nt: TGTGCCAGCAGTGACGTGGGACAGGGTGGAATCAATGAGCAGTTCTTC

v_call: TRBV4-2
clone_size: NA
d_call: TRBD1
j_call: TRBJ1-1
cdr3_aa: CASSDRGVNTEAFF
cdr3_nt: TGTGCCAGCAGCGACAGGGGGGTGAACACTGAAGCTTTCTTT

v_call: TRBV6-5
clone_size: NA
d_call: TRBD1
j_call: TRBJ2-2
cdr3_aa: CASRYRQGAPGELFF
cdr3_nt: TGTGCCAGCAGATACAGACAGGGAGCGCCCGGGGAGCTGTTTTTT

v_call: TRBV30
clone_size: NA
d_call: TRBD1
j_call: TRBJ1-1
cdr3_aa: CAWSTGTGSTEAFF
cdr3_nt: TGTGCCTGGAGTACCGGGACAGGGAGCACTGAAGCTTTCTTT

v_call: TRBV27
clone_size: NA
d_call: TRBD1
j_call: TRBJ2-5
cdr3_aa: CASSSTTADRVETQYF
cdr3_nt: TGTGCCAGCAGTTCGACCACCGCGGACAGGGTTGAGACCCAGTACTTC

v_call: TRBV5-4
clone_size: NA
d_call: NA
j_call: TRBJ1-2
cdr3_aa: CASRRQESYGYTF
cdr3_nt: TGTGCCAGCAGACGACAGGAGAGCTATGGCTACACCTTC

v_call: TRBV4-3
clone_size: NA
d_call: TRBD2
j_call: TRBJ2-1
cdr3_aa: CASSQDRTVGTSGRNEQFF
cdr3_nt: TGCGCCAGCAGCCAAGATCGAACGGTCGGAACTAGCGGGAGGAATGAGCAGTTCTTC

v_call: TRBV21-1
clone_size: NA
d_call: NA
j_call: TRBJ2-7
cdr3_aa: CASSKMDRVNSEQYF
cdr3_nt: TGTGCCAGCAGCAAAATGGACAGGGTGAACTCCGAGCAGTACTTC